The clone carrying this T cell receptor beta chain appeared many times. Its antigen is as yet unknown. The data were obtained in a study of tumor and adjacent non-tumor tissue in lung cancer. This sample's RNA came from whole unsorted tissue. TCRbeta libraries were built with three rounds of nested PCR, modified from ARM-PCR. Via MiXCR, TCRdb re-called the multiplex PCR reads, giving one row per CDR3 protein. The sample records 200,000 or so distinct CDR3 sequences, about two thirds being singletons. CDR1 is SGHRS, CDR2 YFSETQ, per germline. J gave up 3 bases and V 4 bases, and 5 bases lay outside the gene matches. The CDR3 length is 17 residues. Whole-study findings and limits: TCR diversity was significantly greater in tumor than normal lung tissue.

The specimen was lung tumor tissue. V and J are TRBV5-1 and TRBJ2-2, with TRBD2 matching 14 bases. This clonotype originated in a man in his sixties with non-small cell lung cancer. CDR3 nucleotide sequence: TGCGCCAGCAGCCCCGGACTAGCGGGGGGTTACACCGGGGAGCTGTTTTTT. Translated: CASSPGLAGGYTGELFF.